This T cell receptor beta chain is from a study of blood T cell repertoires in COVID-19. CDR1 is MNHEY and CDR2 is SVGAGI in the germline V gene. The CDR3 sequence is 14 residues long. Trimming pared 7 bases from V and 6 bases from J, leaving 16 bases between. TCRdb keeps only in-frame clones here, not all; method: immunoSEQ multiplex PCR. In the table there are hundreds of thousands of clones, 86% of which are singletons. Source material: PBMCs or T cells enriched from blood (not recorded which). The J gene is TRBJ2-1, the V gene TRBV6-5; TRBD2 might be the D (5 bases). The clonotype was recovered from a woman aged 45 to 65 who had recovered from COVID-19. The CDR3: CASNGGKRPNEQFF. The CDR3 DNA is TGTGCCAGCAACGGCGGTAAGCGGCCCAATGAGCAGTTCTTC.